The clone carrying this T cell receptor beta chain showed up just once. CDR3 length equals 15 residues. The record originates from a study of blood T cell repertoires in COVID-19. Looking at the study overall: COVID-19 samples, acute and convalescent, were from the United States, Italy and Spain. T cells, B-cell-depleted T cells, or PBMCs provided the cDNA or gDNA that served as material.

Using immunoSEQ multiplex PCR, the repertoire was profiled, and TCRdb retains in-frame clones only, with some absent. The sample contains roughly 90,000 clones, roughly 86% of which appear only once. Sequencing used peripheral blood. The origin of this receptor is a human donor in a cohort sampled during active COVID-19. The chain links TRBV21-1 to TRBJ1-2; the table assigns TRBD1, which was not confirmed against the DNA. TRBV21-1 constitutes a pseudogene. The CDR3 spells CASPRGTGTYYGYTF. The DNA of the CDR3 is TGTGCCAGCCCCCGAGGAACAGGAACTTACTATGGCTACACCTTC.